Below, 10 T cell receptor beta chains from the same sample are listed, as sequenced in a study of T-cell memory formation after mild COVID-19. TCRdb reanalysed the 5' RACE reads using MiXCR and keeps one entry per CDR3 protein. This table has around 500,000 distinct CDR3 sequences, 18% appearing once. Input material: PBMCs or a T cell subset sorted from them (not recorded which). The receptors come from an adult woman who had mild COVID-19 (a few samples of this study predate the infection). Cell type and time point are not known.

J is TRBJ1-3 and V is TRBV12-3 or TRBV12-4, with D unclear. V shed 11 bases and J shed 4 bases, with 9 bases lying between them. This CDR3 has 11 residues. The CDR3, as DNA: TGTGCCTGGCTAGTCGGAAACACCATATATTTT. Translated: CAWLVGNTIYF.

This chain joins TRBV7-8 and TRBJ2-1, with D unresolved. Germline V CDR1 and CDR2: SGHVS, FQNEAQ. V lost 5 bases and J 5 bases, leaving 4 bases between the germline ends. There are 11 residues in the CDR3. The CDR3 nucleotides are TGTGCCAGCAGCCAGGACAATGAGCAGTTCTTC. As protein: CASSQDNEQFF.

In its sample, this clonotype was seen a few times. The V gene is TRBV20-1, the J gene TRBJ1-6; 7 bases agree with TRBD1. The CDR3 runs 14 residues. V gave up 0 bases and J gave up 10 bases; unmatched junction bases: 6. Germline CDR1 reads DFQATT; CDR2 reads SNEGSKA (reference sequence). The CDR3 nucleotides are TGCAGTGCTAGAGAAGCGGGACAGACCTCACCCCTCCACTTT. It codes for CSAREAGQTSPLHF.

A note on this clonotype: A read error may be the cause here, since a much bigger clone is one base away. The chain links TRBV25-1 to TRBJ2-3; D unclear. This CDR3 has 13 residues. Germline V lookup: CDR1 MGHDK, CDR2 SYGVNS. Trimming removed 2 bases at V and 1 base at J, with 4 bases between. CDR3 nucleotides: TGTGCCAGCAGTGAAGAGGGCACAGATACGCAGTATTTT. This codes for CASSEEGTDTQYF.

The chain couples TRBV12-3 or TRBV12-4 to TRBJ2-5; tentative D call: TRBD1 (5 bases). The CDR3 length is 13 residues. With 7 bases removed from V and 5 bases from J, the gap between germline ends came to 14 bases. As DNA, the CDR3 is TGTGCCAGCAAGCAATCAGGGCGTGAGACCCAGTACTTC. This codes for CASKQSGRETQYF.

This chain connects TRBV15 to TRBJ2-3; tentative D call: TRBD2 (5 bases). CDR1 and CDR2 (germline): LNHNV, YYDKDF (reference sequence). The CDR3 sequence is 15 residues long. V was trimmed by 3 bases and J by 3 bases, leaving 13 bases between them. CDR3 sequence reads: CATSSLSGVTDTQYF. For the CDR3, the DNA is TGTGCCACCAGCAGTCTGAGCGGAGTAACAGATACGCAGTATTTT.

This chain links TRBV6-2 or TRBV6-3 with TRBJ1-5; D is possibly TRBD1 (6 bases). The CDR3 consists of 15 residues. V dropped 6 bases and J dropped 3 bases, with 15 bases sitting between them. The V gene's germline CDR1 is MNHEY and CDR2 SVGEGT. CDR3 DNA: TGTGCCAGCAGGACGGGGGCGAACAACAATCAGCCCCAGCATTTT. Amino acid sequence: CASRTGANNNQPQHF.

The sample holds a few counts of this clonotype. The rearrangement links TRBV19 to TRBJ2-5; 8 nucleotides agree with TRBD2. Germline CDR1 and CDR2: LNHDA and SQIVND (reference sequence). The CDR3 extends over 12 amino acids. V shed 5 bases, J shed 8 bases, and the junction held 4 bases outside the gene matches. The DNA for the CDR3 is TGTGCCAGTAGTGAGCGGACTAGCACCCAGTACTTC. This sequence encodes CASSERTSTQYF.

The V gene is TRBV5-1, the J gene TRBJ2-7; 9 bases agree with TRBD1. The CDR3 totals 16 residues. Unmatched junction bases numbered 13, after V lost 5 bases and J lost 4 bases. Germline V lookup: CDR1 SGHRS, CDR2 YFSETQ. CDR3 nucleotides: TGCGCCAGCAGTTATGGGCTGGGACAGGGATGGTACGAGCAGTACTTC. This encodes CASSYGLGQGWYEQYF.

The CDR3, as DNA: TGTGCCAGCAGCAATAGGGGGAACGGGGACACTGAAGCTTTCTTT. Its protein is CASSNRGNGDTEAFF. J is TRBJ1-1 and V is TRBV7-8; the D gene is possibly TRBD1 (6 bases). The CDR3 sequence is 15 residues long. Germline CDR1 and CDR2: SGHVS and FQNEAQ. Deletions cut 5 bases from V and 3 bases from J, with 16 bases between. Drawing the rest from reference TRBV7-8 and TRBJ1-1, the complete variable domain is GAGVSQSPRYKVAKRGQDVALRCDPISGHVSLFWYQQALGQGPEFLTYFQNEAQLDKSGLPSDRFFAERPEGSVSTLKIQRTQQEDSAVYLCASSNRGNGDTEAFFGQGTRLTVV.